This is a list of T cell receptor beta chains from one sample in a study of CD8+CD57+ T cells in acquired aplastic anemia. TCRdb called the reads again in MiXCR, with one record for every CDR3 protein. The repertoire holds under 200,000 distinct CDR3 sequences, with 50% to 75% as singletons. Sequencing was performed on sorted CD4+, CD8+, or CD8+CD57+ T cells (not recorded which) from PBMCs. All receptors come from a human donor with severe aplastic anemia or a healthy control (not recorded which). CDR3s include the opening cysteine and the closing phenylalanine or tryptophan. Fields, in order: clone size, J gene, D gene, V gene, CDR3 length, CDR3 protein, CDR3 DNA. The D gene is left open where the match is weak. The listing skips clone size in some rows; elsewhere it reads once, few, many or a size class.

abundance: NA
j_gene: TRBJ2-2
d_gene: TRBD2
v_gene: TRBV9
len: 16
CDR3aa: CASSARAGGPTGELFF
CDR3nt: TGTGCCAGCAGCGCCAGAGCGGGGGGGCCTACCGGGGAGCTGTTTTTT

abundance: NA
j_gene: TRBJ1-1
d_gene: NA
v_gene: TRBV10-2
len: 15
CDR3aa: CASSEYTGRFTEAFF
CDR3nt: TGCGCCAGCAGTGAGTACACAGGGAGATTCACTGAAGCTTTCTTT

abundance: NA
j_gene: TRBJ2-7
d_gene: TRBD2
v_gene: TRBV29-1
len: 13
CDR3aa: CSAHSSGSYEQYF
CDR3nt: TGCAGCGCCCATTCTAGCGGGTCGTACGAGCAGTACTTC

abundance: NA
j_gene: TRBJ2-1
d_gene: NA
v_gene: TRBV24-1
len: 16
CDR3aa: CATSDWTDTPYNEQFF
CDR3nt: TGTGCCACCAGTGACTGGACAGACACCCCTTACAATGAGCAGTTCTTC

abundance: few
j_gene: TRBJ2-2
d_gene: TRBD1
v_gene: TRBV24-1
len: 16
CDR3aa: CATSDSRDRGTGELFF
CDR3nt: TGTGCCACCAGTGATTCAAGGGACAGGGGGACCGGGGAGCTGTTTTTT

abundance: NA
j_gene: TRBJ1-1
d_gene: NA
v_gene: TRBV11-2
len: 13
CDR3aa: CASSLAQGVEAFF
CDR3nt: TGTGCCAGCAGCTTAGCCCAGGGAGTGGAAGCTTTCTTT

abundance: NA
j_gene: TRBJ2-7
d_gene: NA
v_gene: TRBV4-2
len: 14
CDR3aa: CASRVGPSTYEQYF
CDR3nt: TGTGCCAGTAGGGTAGGACCCTCTACCTACGAGCAGTACTTC

abundance: many
j_gene: TRBJ2-1
d_gene: TRBD2
v_gene: TRBV7-3
len: 15
CDR3aa: CASSLLAGGVNEQFF
CDR3nt: TGTGCCAGCAGCTTACTAGCGGGGGGCGTAAATGAGCAGTTCTTC

abundance: NA
j_gene: TRBJ1-5
d_gene: NA
v_gene: TRBV7-2
len: 14
CDR3aa: CASSLWTVNQPQHF
CDR3nt: TGTGCCAGCAGCCTTTGGACCGTGAATCAGCCCCAGCATTTT

abundance: NA
j_gene: TRBJ2-3
d_gene: TRBD2
v_gene: TRBV12-3/TRBV12-4
len: 15
CDR3aa: CASSRAGTFTDTQYF
CDR3nt: TGTGCCAGCAGTCGAGCGGGAACCTTCACAGATACGCAGTATTTT

abundance: many
j_gene: TRBJ2-1
d_gene: NA
v_gene: TRBV9
len: 15
CDR3aa: CASSVDLRGGNEQFF
CDR3nt: TGTGCCAGCAGCGTAGATCTCAGGGGGGGGAATGAGCAGTTCTTC

abundance: NA
j_gene: TRBJ2-3
d_gene: NA
v_gene: TRBV6-4
len: 15
CDR3aa: CASSHNGVNTDTQYF
CDR3nt: TGTGCCAGCAGCCATAATGGGGTGAACACAGATACGCAGTATTTT

abundance: NA
j_gene: TRBJ1-3
d_gene: NA
v_gene: TRBV13
len: 13
CDR3aa: CASSVGQEETIYF
CDR3nt: TGTGCCAGCAGCGTTGGCCAGGAGGAGACCATATATTTT

abundance: NA
j_gene: TRBJ1-4
d_gene: NA
v_gene: TRBV25-1
len: 16
CDR3aa: CASSLGGGNFNEKLFF
CDR3nt: TGTGCCAGCAGTTTGGGCGGGGGAAACTTCAATGAAAAACTGTTTTTT

abundance: many
j_gene: TRBJ1-2
d_gene: TRBD1
v_gene: TRBV7-2
len: 15
CDR3aa: CASSSRQGANYGYTF
CDR3nt: TGTGCCAGCAGCTCGCGACAGGGGGCCAACTATGGCTACACCTTC

abundance: many
j_gene: TRBJ1-4
d_gene: NA
v_gene: TRBV5-8
len: 15
CDR3aa: CASSLAGQLGEKLFF
CDR3nt: TGTGCCAGCAGCTTGGCGGGACAATTGGGGGAAAAACTGTTTTTT

abundance: NA
j_gene: TRBJ2-5
d_gene: TRBD1
v_gene: TRBV7-7
len: 15
CDR3aa: CASSSGQVGQETQYF
CDR3nt: TGTGCTAGCAGCTCGGGACAGGTCGGCCAAGAGACCCAGTACTTC

abundance: NA
j_gene: TRBJ2-3
d_gene: NA
v_gene: TRBV10-3
len: 18
CDR3aa: CATSDRPADSASTDTQYF
CDR3nt: TGTGCCACCAGTGACCGACCAGCGGACAGTGCTAGCACAGATACGCAGTATTTT

abundance: NA
j_gene: TRBJ1-3
d_gene: NA
v_gene: TRBV19
len: 12
CDR3aa: CASTGSGNTIYF
CDR3nt: TGTGCCAGCACAGGGTCTGGAAACACCATATATTTT

abundance: few
j_gene: TRBJ1-2
d_gene: TRBD1
v_gene: TRBV2
len: 15
CDR3aa: CASSRDRGFNYGYTF
CDR3nt: TGTGCCAGCTCGCGGGACAGGGGTTTTAACTATGGCTACACCTTC

abundance: NA
j_gene: TRBJ2-5
d_gene: NA
v_gene: TRBV20-1
len: 13
CDR3aa: CSVGQTYQETQYF
CDR3nt: TGCAGCGTTGGCCAGACTTACCAAGAGACCCAGTACTTC

abundance: many
j_gene: TRBJ2-7
d_gene: NA
v_gene: TRBV19
len: 15
CDR3aa: CASSMGTATAYEQYF
CDR3nt: TGTGCCAGTAGTATGGGAACGGCCACCGCTTACGAGCAGTACTTC

abundance: many
j_gene: TRBJ2-3
d_gene: NA
v_gene: TRBV6-6
len: 14
CDR3aa: CASSSWTSTDTQYF
CDR3nt: TGTGCCAGCAGTAGTTGGACCTCCACAGATACGCAGTATTTT

abundance: NA
j_gene: TRBJ2-3
d_gene: NA
v_gene: TRBV7-2
len: 15
CDR3aa: CASSSSVYWGKMQYF
CDR3nt: TGTGCCAGCAGCAGCAGCGTATATTGGGGGAAGATGCAGTATTTT

abundance: NA
j_gene: TRBJ1-2
d_gene: NA
v_gene: TRBV20-1
len: 13
CDR3aa: CSARRGPGLGYTF
CDR3nt: TGCAGTGCTAGACGGGGACCGGGCCTCGGCTACACCTTC

abundance: many
j_gene: TRBJ2-1
d_gene: NA
v_gene: TRBV7-9
len: 14
CDR3aa: CAVANSLINNEQFF
CDR3nt: TGTGCCGTAGCGAATAGCCTTATTAACAATGAGCAGTTCTTC

abundance: NA
j_gene: TRBJ1-4
d_gene: NA
v_gene: TRBV10-3
len: 13
CDR3aa: CASTGATNEKLFF
CDR3nt: TGTGCCTCCACAGGCGCAACTAATGAAAAACTGTTTTTT

abundance: many
j_gene: TRBJ1-5
d_gene: NA
v_gene: TRBV5-6
len: 13
CDR3aa: CASSYGGQGPQHF
CDR3nt: TGTGCCAGCAGCTACGGGGGGCAGGGGCCCCAGCATTTT

abundance: NA
j_gene: TRBJ2-7
d_gene: TRBD2
v_gene: TRBV4-1
len: 17
CDR3aa: CASSQADSGRVRGEQYF
CDR3nt: TGCGCCAGCAGCCAAGCTGATAGCGGGAGGGTGAGGGGCGAGCAGTACTTC

abundance: NA
j_gene: TRBJ1-6
d_gene: NA
v_gene: TRBV9
len: 15
CDR3aa: CASSERPGGNSPLHF
CDR3nt: TGTGCCAGCAGCGAAAGACCGGGAGGGAATTCACCCCTCCACTTT

abundance: NA
j_gene: TRBJ2-3
d_gene: TRBD2
v_gene: TRBV9
len: 17
CDR3aa: CASSHTGLAGEMDTQYF
CDR3nt: TGTGCCAGCAGCCACACGGGACTAGCGGGAGAAATGGATACGCAGTATTTT

abundance: NA
j_gene: TRBJ1-2
d_gene: NA
v_gene: TRBV7-8
len: 13
CDR3aa: CASSWTDRYGYTF
CDR3nt: TGTGCCAGCAGTTGGACAGACAGATATGGCTACACCTTC

abundance: many
j_gene: TRBJ1-2
d_gene: NA
v_gene: TRBV29-1
len: 11
CDR3aa: CSVAVLGGYTF
CDR3nt: TGCAGCGTTGCTGTGTTGGGTGGCTACACCTTC

abundance: NA
j_gene: TRBJ2-1
d_gene: TRBD1
v_gene: TRBV5-1
len: 16
CDR3aa: CASSITGTGLSNEQFF
CDR3nt: TGCGCCAGCAGTATTACCGGGACAGGGTTGAGCAATGAGCAGTTCTTC

abundance: NA
j_gene: TRBJ1-1
d_gene: NA
v_gene: TRBV4-3
len: 16
CDR3aa: CASSHSTGGEYNEAFF
CDR3nt: TGCGCCAGCAGCCATTCCACGGGGGGGGAATACAATGAAGCTTTCTTT

abundance: NA
j_gene: TRBJ2-1
d_gene: NA
v_gene: TRBV2
len: 13
CDR3aa: CASSEDRYNEQFF
CDR3nt: TGTGCCAGCAGCGAAGACAGATACAATGAGCAGTTCTTC

abundance: once
j_gene: TRBJ1-6
d_gene: NA
v_gene: TRBV7-9
len: 14
CDR3aa: CASGGLAANSPLHF
CDR3nt: TGTGCCAGCGGGGGATTGGCAGCAAATTCACCCCTCCACTTT

abundance: NA
j_gene: TRBJ2-7
d_gene: NA
v_gene: TRBV15
len: 15
CDR3aa: CATSSLAGQGYEQYF
CDR3nt: TGTGCCACCAGCAGCCTAGCGGGACAGGGATACGAGCAGTACTTC

abundance: once
j_gene: TRBJ2-7
d_gene: NA
v_gene: TRBV12-3/TRBV12-4
len: 16
CDR3aa: CASSLGQVGELFEQYF
CDR3nt: TGTGCCAGCAGTTTAGGCCAAGTGGGAGAATTGTTCGAGCAGTACTTC

abundance: NA
j_gene: TRBJ1-3
d_gene: NA
v_gene: TRBV20-1
len: 12
CDR3aa: CSARGGANTIYF
CDR3nt: TGCAGTGCTAGAGGTGGGGCAAACACCATATATTTT

abundance: NA
j_gene: TRBJ2-3
d_gene: TRBD2
v_gene: TRBV6-5
len: 15
CDR3aa: CASSRGGRSADTQYF
CDR3nt: TGTGCCAGCAGTCGGGGGGGGCGATCTGCAGATACGCAGTATTTT

abundance: NA
j_gene: TRBJ2-7
d_gene: TRBD2
v_gene: TRBV20-1
len: 12
CDR3aa: CSARGLVYEQYF
CDR3nt: TGCAGTGCCAGGGGACTAGTCTACGAGCAGTACTTC

abundance: once
j_gene: TRBJ2-5
d_gene: TRBD2
v_gene: TRBV2
len: 14
CDR3aa: CATLGSRGGETQYF
CDR3nt: TGTGCCACCTTGGGGTCCCGCGGGGGGGAGACCCAGTACTTC

abundance: few
j_gene: TRBJ2-3
d_gene: TRBD2
v_gene: TRBV9
len: 19
CDR3aa: CASSDGAWTSGGGSDTQYF
CDR3nt: TGTGCCAGCAGTGACGGGGCGTGGACTAGCGGGGGGGGGTCAGATACGCAGTATTTT

abundance: NA
j_gene: TRBJ2-5
d_gene: NA
v_gene: TRBV5-1
len: 14
CDR3aa: CASSFGHGGETQYF
CDR3nt: TGCGCCAGCAGCTTTGGACACGGTGGGGAGACCCAGTACTTC

abundance: NA
j_gene: TRBJ1-2
d_gene: NA
v_gene: TRBV2
len: 14
CDR3aa: CASSDRLLSYGYTF
CDR3nt: TGTGCCAGCAGTGATCGACTATTATCCTATGGCTACACCTTC

abundance: NA
j_gene: TRBJ2-2
d_gene: NA
v_gene: TRBV20-1
len: 20
CDR3aa: CSVLGPLAGSDSGNTGELFF
CDR3nt: TGCAGTGTTCTTGGCCCTCTTGCAGGGTCGGACTCTGGAAACACCGGGGAGCTGTTTTTT

abundance: many
j_gene: TRBJ2-7
d_gene: NA
v_gene: TRBV5-6
len: 13
CDR3aa: CASSHRDSYEQYF
CDR3nt: TGTGCCAGCAGTCACAGGGACTCCTACGAGCAGTACTTC

abundance: NA
j_gene: TRBJ1-2
d_gene: NA
v_gene: TRBV5-4
len: 13
CDR3aa: CASSLASSEGYTF
CDR3nt: TGTGCCAGCAGCTTGGCTTCCTCCGAGGGCTACACCTTC

abundance: NA
j_gene: TRBJ2-5
d_gene: TRBD1
v_gene: TRBV7-2
len: 18
CDR3aa: CASSLGTFRTGRRETQYF
CDR3nt: TGTGCCAGCAGCTTAGGAACCTTCCGGACAGGGCGGCGAGAGACCCAGTACTTC

abundance: NA
j_gene: TRBJ2-3
d_gene: TRBD2
v_gene: TRBV7-2
len: 13
CDR3aa: CAGGGVLTDTQYF
CDR3nt: TGTGCCGGCGGGGGGGTACTCACAGATACGCAGTATTTT

abundance: once
j_gene: TRBJ2-3
d_gene: TRBD2
v_gene: TRBV19
len: 17
CDR3aa: CASSIRGLAGGTDTQYF
CDR3nt: TGTGCCAGTAGTATCCGGGGACTAGCGGGAGGCACAGATACGCAGTATTTT

abundance: NA
j_gene: TRBJ2-7
d_gene: NA
v_gene: TRBV5-1
len: 12
CDR3aa: CASSVSTEMQYF
CDR3nt: TGCGCCAGCAGCGTATCGACAGAGATGCAGTACTTC